The 13 T cell receptor beta chains presented below share a single source sample, sequenced in a study of blood T cell repertoires in COVID-19. Clones were sequenced by immunoSEQ multiplex PCR, and TCRdb holds only the in-frame ones, with some missing. The data show some 150,000 clones, approximately 88% seen once. The sequencing input was peripheral blood. These receptors were collected from a woman aged 60-70 years who had recovered from COVID-19.

The chain has TRBV2 and TRBJ1-5; 10 positions match TRBD1. The germline gives CDR1 SNHLY, CDR2 FYNNEI. This CDR3 has 14 residues. V lost 8 bases to trimming and J lost 5 bases; unmatched junction nucleotides: 6. DNA for the CDR3: TGTGCCAGCTCACCGGGACAGGGGTATCAGCCCCAGCATTTT. Its translation is CASSPGQGYQPQHF.

The V and J genes are TRBV29-1 and TRBJ2-3; the match to TRBD2 covers 7 bases. Germline CDR1 and CDR2: SQVTM and ANQGSEA. With 1 base clipped from V and 4 bases from J, the junction kept 8 bases outside the gene matches. The length of the CDR3 is 15 residues. The DNA of the CDR3 is TGCAGCGTTGAAGGCGGAGAGCGGGGAGCAGATACGCAGTATTTT. Protein sequence: CSVEGGERGADTQYF.

The chain recombines TRBV5-4 with TRBJ1-2, with 8 bases identical to TRBD1. V was pared by 3 bases and J by 6 bases, with 7 bases of the junction left unmatched. The germline CDR1 and CDR2 sequences are SGHNT and YYREEE (reference sequence). There are 14 residues in the CDR3. CDR3 nucleotide sequence: TGTGCCAGCAGCTCCAAAGACAGGGGAGATGGCTACACCTTC. This sequence encodes CASSSKDRGDGYTF.

The chain links TRBV4-2 to TRBJ1-4, with a weak D call TRBD1 (5 bases). With 0 bases removed from V and 6 bases from J, the gap between germline ends came to 14 bases. Germline CDR1 is LGHNA and CDR2 is YNFKEQ. The CDR3 is 16 amino acids. CDR3 sequence: CASSQDASGKHEKLFF. For the CDR3, the DNA is TGTGCCAGCAGCCAAGATGCGTCAGGGAAGCATGAAAAACTGTTTTTT.

The chain joins TRBV5-1 to TRBJ2-3; TRBD2 aligns across 10 bases. The CDR3 spans 17 residues. After removal of 4 bases from V and 0 bases from J, the junction contained 8 bases not matched to a gene. The germline gives CDR1 SGHRS, CDR2 YFSETQ. The CDR3 is CASSRSLAGGSTDTQYF. The DNA of the CDR3 is TGCGCCAGCAGCCGCTCCTTAGCGGGGGGAAGCACAGATACGCAGTATTTT.

The chain is built from TRBV6-5 and TRBJ1-1; 7 positions agree with TRBD1. The ends lost 8 bases at V and 5 bases at J; junction bases unmatched: 14. CDR1 is MNHEY and CDR2 is SVGAGI in the germline V gene. The CDR3 extends over 15 amino acids. The CDR3 loop is CASGSKGAPRTEAFF. The DNA for the CDR3 is TGTGCCAGCGGGTCCAAGGGGGCCCCACGGACTGAAGCTTTCTTT.

The genes are TRBV4-1 and TRBJ2-5, with 13 bases identical to TRBD2. This CDR3 contains 14 residues. Germline assignment: CDR1 MGHRA and CDR2 YSYEKL. With V trimmed by 5 bases and J by 7 bases, 4 bases remained unmatched. CDR3 sequence reads: CASSKGLAGVTQYF. CDR3 coding DNA: TGCGCCAGCAGCAAAGGACTAGCGGGGGTGACCCAGTACTTC.

The chain employs TRBV5-1 and TRBJ1-1; 9 bases are a match to TRBD1. Trimming at V came to 4 bases and at J to 2 bases, leaving 6 bases not matched to a gene. The CDR3 consists of 15 residues. Germline V gene sequence: CDR1 SGHRS, CDR2 YFSETQ. CDR3 nucleotides: TGCGCCAGCAGCATACGGACAGGGGCAAACACTGAAGCTTTCTTT. Translated, it gives CASSIRTGANTEAFF.

This clone was detected only once. V gene TRBV24-1 combines with J gene TRBJ1-2; D gene unclear. Looked up from germline, CDR1 is KGHDR and CDR2 is SFDVKD. CDR3 length: 12 residues. The V gene lost 3 bases and the J gene lost 4 bases, with 5 bases spanning the gap. The CDR3 DNA sequence: TGTGCCACCAGTGATACAAGCTATGGCTACACCTTC. Protein: CATSDTSYGYTF.

This chain uses TRBV10-3 with TRBJ1-1; no clear D gene. V was cut by 1 base and J by 1 base, with 7 bases left in between. Per the germline V gene, CDR1 is ENHRY and CDR2 is SYGVKD. The CDR3 is made up of 14 amino acids. The CDR3 DNA is TGTGCCATCAGTGAGTTGGGCACGAACACTGAAGCTTTCTTT. Its translation: CAISELGTNTEAFF.

This clone has only a few counts. This chain links TRBV10-3 with TRBJ1-3, with 7 bases aligning to TRBD1. The length of the CDR3 is 14 residues. Per the germline V gene, CDR1 is ENHRY and CDR2 is SYGVKD. J gave up 4 bases and V 8 bases, and 8 bases lay outside the gene matches. CDR3 DNA: TGTGCCATCGGGCAGGGGGGACGCGGAAACACCATATATTTT. It encodes CAIGQGGRGNTIYF.

J is TRBJ2-1 and V is TRBV9, with 9 bases that match TRBD2. The length of the CDR3 is 15 residues. J lost 2 bases, V lost 0 bases, and 0 bases had no gene match. Germline-derived CDR1 and CDR2 are SGDLS and YYNGEE. This CDR3 reads CASSVGGGAYNEQFF. CDR3 in DNA: TGTGCCAGCAGCGTAGGCGGGGGGGCCTACAATGAGCAGTTCTTC.

The CDR3 bases are TGTGCCAGCCGGCAGGGGCCCTCAGGGGGGAACACTGAAGCTTTCTTT. This translates into CASRQGPSGGNTEAFF. V usage is TRBV2 and J usage is TRBJ1-1, with 7 bases matching TRBD1. V was pared by 8 bases and J by 1 base, with 13 bases of the junction left unmatched. Germline CDR1 and CDR2: SNHLY and FYNNEI. There are 16 residues in the CDR3.